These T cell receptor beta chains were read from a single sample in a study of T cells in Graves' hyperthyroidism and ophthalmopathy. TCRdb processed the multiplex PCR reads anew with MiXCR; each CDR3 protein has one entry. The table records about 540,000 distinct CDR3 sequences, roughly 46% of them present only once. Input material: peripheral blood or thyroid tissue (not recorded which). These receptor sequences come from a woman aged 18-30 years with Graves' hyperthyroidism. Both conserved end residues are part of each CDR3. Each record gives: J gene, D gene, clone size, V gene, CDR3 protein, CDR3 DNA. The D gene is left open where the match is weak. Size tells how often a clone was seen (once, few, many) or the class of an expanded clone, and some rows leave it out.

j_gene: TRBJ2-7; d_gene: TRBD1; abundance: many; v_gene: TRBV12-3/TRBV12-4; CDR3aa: CASSPTGGKNEQYF; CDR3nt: TGTGCCAGCAGCCCAACAGGGGGGAAAAACGAGCAGTACTTC
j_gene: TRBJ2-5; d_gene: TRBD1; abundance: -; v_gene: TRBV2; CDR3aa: CASNRDRRETQYF; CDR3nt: TGTGCCAGCAATAGGGACAGGAGAGAGACCCAGTACTTC
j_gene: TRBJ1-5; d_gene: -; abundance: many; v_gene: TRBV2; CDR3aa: CASKGPGNNQPQHF; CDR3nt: TGTGCCAGCAAGGGACCGGGTAACAATCAGCCCCAGCATTTT
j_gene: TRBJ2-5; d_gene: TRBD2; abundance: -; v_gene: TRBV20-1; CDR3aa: CSARSGLGVEETQYF; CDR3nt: TGCAGTGCTAGATCCGGACTAGGAGTTGAAGAGACCCAGTACTTC
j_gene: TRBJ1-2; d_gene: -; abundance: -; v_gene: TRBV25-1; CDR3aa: CASSVRDTRGGYTF; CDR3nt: TGTGCCAGCAGTGTCCGGGACACAAGAGGAGGCTACACCTTC
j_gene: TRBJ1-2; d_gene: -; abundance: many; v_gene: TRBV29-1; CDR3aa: CSVGADTPYGYTF; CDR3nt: TGCAGCGTTGGCGCGGACACGCCCTATGGCTACACCTTC
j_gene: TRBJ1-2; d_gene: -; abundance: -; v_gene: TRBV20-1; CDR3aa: CRASVGPGTGFKNGCTF; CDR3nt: -
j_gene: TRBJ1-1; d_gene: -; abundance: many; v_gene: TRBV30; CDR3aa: CAWSVQAATEAFF; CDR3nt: TGTGCCTGGAGTGTACAGGCCGCGACAGAAGCTTTCTTT
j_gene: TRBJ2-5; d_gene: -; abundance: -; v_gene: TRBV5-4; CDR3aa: CASSPRGTETQYF; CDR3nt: TGTGCCAGCAGCCCCCGCGGGACAGAGACCCAGTACTTC
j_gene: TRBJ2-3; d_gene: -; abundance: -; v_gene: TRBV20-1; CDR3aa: CSATLSGDTQYF; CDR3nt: TGCAGTGCTACTCTATCGGGAGATACGCAGTATTTT
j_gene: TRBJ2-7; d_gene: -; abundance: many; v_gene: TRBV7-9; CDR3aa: CASSLVGGSYEQYF; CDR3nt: TGTGCCAGCAGCTTAGTGGGCGGATCCTACGAGCAGTACTTC
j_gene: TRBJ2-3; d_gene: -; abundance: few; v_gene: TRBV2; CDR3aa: CATSDNTGPTDTQYF; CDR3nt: TGTGCCACCAGTGACAATACGGGGCCCACAGATACGCAGTATTTT
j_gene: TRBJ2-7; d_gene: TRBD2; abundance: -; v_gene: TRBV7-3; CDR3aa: CASSPLAGEVEQYF; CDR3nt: TGTGCCAGCAGCCCCTTAGCGGGAGAGGTTGAGCAGTACTTC
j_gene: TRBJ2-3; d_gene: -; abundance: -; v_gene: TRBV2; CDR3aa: CASSPSVSSTDTQYF; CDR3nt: TGTGCCAGCTCACCCTCTGTCTCCAGCACAGATACGCAGTATTTT
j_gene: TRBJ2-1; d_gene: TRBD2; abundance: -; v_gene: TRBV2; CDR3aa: CASRGGSGYNEQFF; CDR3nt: TGTGCCAGCAGGGGCGGGAGTGGGTACAATGAGCAGTTCTTC
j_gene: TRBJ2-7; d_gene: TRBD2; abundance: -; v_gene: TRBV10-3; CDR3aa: CAISEGGVRGNSYEQYF; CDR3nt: TGTGCCATCAGTGAGGGGGGGGTGCGGGGAAACTCCTACGAGCAGTACTTC
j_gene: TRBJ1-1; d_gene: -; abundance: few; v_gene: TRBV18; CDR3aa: CASSPQKGEAFF; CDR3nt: TGTGCCAGCTCTCCACAGAAGGGTGAAGCTTTCTTT
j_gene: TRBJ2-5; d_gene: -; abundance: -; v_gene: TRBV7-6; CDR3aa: CAGGLGGWETQYF; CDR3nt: TGTGCCGGGGGACTAGGGGGCTGGGAGACCCAGTACTTC
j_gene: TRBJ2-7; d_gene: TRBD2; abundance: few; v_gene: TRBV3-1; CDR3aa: CASSQEPGGSYEQYF; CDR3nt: TGTGCCAGCAGCCAAGAACCTGGCGGGAGCTACGAGCAGTACTTC
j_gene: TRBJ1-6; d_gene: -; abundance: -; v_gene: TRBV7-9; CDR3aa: CASSPEVGGVGSPLHF; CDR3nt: TGTGCCAGCAGCCCCGAGGTGGGGGGAGTAGGGTCACCCCTCCACTTT
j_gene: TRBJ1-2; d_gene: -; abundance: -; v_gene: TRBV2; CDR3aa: CASSEQTNYGYTF; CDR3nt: TGTGCCAGCAGTGAGCAAACTAACTATGGCTACACCTTC
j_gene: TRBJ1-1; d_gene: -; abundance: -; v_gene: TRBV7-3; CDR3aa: CASSSGAGTQAFF; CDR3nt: TGTGCCAGCAGCTCGGGGGCCGGCACTCAAGCTTTCTTT
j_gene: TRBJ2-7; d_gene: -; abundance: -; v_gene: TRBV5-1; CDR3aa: CASSTSTGSSEQYF; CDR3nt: TGCGCCAGCAGCACTTCTACAGGGTCAAGCGAGCAGTACTTC
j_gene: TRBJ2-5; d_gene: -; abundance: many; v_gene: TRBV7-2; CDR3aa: CASSLVAVVETQYF; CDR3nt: TGTGCCAGCAGCTTAGTGGCGGTGGTAGAGACCCAGTACTTC
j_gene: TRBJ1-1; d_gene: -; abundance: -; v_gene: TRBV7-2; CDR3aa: CASTLVGPGAFF; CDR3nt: TGTGCCAGCACCCTGGTAGGGCCCGGTGCTTTCTTT
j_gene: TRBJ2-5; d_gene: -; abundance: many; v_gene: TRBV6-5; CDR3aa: CASSYGPGETQYF; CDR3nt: TGTGCCAGCAGTTACGGTCCGGGGGAGACCCAGTACTTC
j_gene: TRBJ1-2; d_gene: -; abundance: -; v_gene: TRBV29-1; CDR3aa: CSFRQGHGYTF; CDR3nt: TGCAGTTTTCGGCAGGGTCATGGCTACACCTTC
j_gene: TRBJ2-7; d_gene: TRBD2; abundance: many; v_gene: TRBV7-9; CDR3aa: CASSPILAGDEQYF; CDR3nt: TGTGCCAGCAGCCCCATACTAGCGGGGGACGAGCAGTACTTC
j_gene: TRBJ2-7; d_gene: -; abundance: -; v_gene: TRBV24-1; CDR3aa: CATSDYTGTYEQYF; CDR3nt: TGTGCCACCAGTGATTATACGGGTACCTACGAGCAGTACTTC
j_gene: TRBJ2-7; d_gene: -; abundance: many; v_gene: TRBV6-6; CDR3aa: CASSQGLSSYEQYF; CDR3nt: TGTGCCAGCAGTCAGGGCCTGAGCTCCTACGAGCAGTACTTC
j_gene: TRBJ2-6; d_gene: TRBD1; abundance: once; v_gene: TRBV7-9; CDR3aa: CASSPPTGSNTEAF; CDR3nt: TGTGCCAGCAGCCCACCGACAGGGAGTAACACTGAAGCTTTC
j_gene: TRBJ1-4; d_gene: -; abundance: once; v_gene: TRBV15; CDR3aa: CATSSRKIKLFF; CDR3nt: TGTGCCACCAGCAGCCGCAAGATAAAACTGTTTTTT
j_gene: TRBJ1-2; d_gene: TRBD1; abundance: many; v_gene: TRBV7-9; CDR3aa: CASSGDNRGFGHGYTF; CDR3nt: TGTGCCAGCAGCGGAGACAACAGGGGATTTGGACATGGCTACACCTTC
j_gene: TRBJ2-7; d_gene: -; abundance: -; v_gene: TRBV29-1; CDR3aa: CSGSSEQYF; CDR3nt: TGCAGCGGGAGTTCCGAGCAGTACTTC
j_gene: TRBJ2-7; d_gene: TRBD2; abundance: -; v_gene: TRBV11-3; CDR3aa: CASSIDRTSGRASYEQYF; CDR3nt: TGTGCCAGCAGCATCGACCGGACTAGCGGGAGGGCGTCCTACGAGCAGTACTTC
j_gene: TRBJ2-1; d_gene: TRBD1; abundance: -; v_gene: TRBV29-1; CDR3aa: CSVESGWTGAYNEQFF; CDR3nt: TGCAGCGTTGAAAGCGGGTGGACAGGGGCCTACAATGAGCAGTTCTTC
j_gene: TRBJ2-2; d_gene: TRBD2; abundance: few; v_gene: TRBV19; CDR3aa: CATQRSGGAGELFF; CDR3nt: TGTGCCACCCAGAGGTCGGGGGGGGCCGGGGAGCTGTTTTTT
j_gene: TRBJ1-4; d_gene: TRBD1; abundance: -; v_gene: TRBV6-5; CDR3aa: CASRYSKGQGESTNEKLFF; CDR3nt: TGTGCCAGCAGGTACTCGAAGGGACAGGGAGAGTCAACTAATGAAAAACTGTTTTTT
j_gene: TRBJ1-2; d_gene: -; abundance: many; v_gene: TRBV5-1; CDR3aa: CASSLEREGWDGYTF; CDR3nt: TGCGCCAGCAGCTTGGAAAGGGAAGGCTGGGATGGCTACACCTTC
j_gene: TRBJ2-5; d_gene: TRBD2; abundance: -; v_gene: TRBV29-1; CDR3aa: CSVAGGRETQYF; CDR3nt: TGCAGCGTAGCGGGAGGCAGGGAGACCCAGTACTTC
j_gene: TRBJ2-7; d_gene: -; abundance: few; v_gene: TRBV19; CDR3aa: CASRTTGPLGPSSEQYF; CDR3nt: TGTGCCAGTAGGACAACAGGGCCCCTGGGCCCGTCTAGCGAGCAGTACTTC
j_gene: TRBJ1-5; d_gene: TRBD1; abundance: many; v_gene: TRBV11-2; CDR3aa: CASSLTGNNQPQHF; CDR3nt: TGTGCCAGCAGCTTGACAGGGAACAATCAGCCCCAGCATTTT